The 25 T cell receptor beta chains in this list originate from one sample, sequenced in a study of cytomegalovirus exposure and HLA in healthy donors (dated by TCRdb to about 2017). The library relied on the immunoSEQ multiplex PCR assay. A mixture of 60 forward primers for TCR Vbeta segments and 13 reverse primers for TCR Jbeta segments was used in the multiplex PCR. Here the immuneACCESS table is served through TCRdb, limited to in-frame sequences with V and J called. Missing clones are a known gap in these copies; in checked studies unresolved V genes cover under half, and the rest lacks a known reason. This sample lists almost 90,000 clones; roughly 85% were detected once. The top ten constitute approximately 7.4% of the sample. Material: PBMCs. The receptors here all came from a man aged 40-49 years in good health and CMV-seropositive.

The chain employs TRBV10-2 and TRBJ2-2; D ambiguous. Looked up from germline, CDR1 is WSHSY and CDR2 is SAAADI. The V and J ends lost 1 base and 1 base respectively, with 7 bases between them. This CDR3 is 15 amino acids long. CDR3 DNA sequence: TGCGCCAGCAGTGAGTTTCTGTTGAACACCGGGGAGCTGTTTTTT. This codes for CASSEFLLNTGELFF.

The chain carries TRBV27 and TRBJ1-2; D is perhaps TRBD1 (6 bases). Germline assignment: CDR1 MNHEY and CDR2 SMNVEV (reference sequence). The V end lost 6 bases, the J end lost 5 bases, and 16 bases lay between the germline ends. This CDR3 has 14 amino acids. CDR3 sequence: CASSKDGGRYGYTF. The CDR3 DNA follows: TGTGCCAGCAGCAAGGATGGGGGCCGGTATGGCTACACCTTC.

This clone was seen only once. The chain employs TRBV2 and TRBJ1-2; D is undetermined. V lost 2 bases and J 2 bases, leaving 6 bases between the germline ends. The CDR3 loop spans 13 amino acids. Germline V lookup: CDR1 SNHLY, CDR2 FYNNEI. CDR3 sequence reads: CASSELQNYGYTF. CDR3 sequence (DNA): TGTGCCAGCAGTGAACTACAGAACTATGGCTACACCTTC.

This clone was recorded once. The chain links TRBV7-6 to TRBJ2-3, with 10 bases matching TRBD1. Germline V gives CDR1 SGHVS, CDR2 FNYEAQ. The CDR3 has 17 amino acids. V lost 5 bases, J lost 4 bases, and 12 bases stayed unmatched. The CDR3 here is CASSPTINGQGADTQYF. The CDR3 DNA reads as TGTGCCAGCAGCCCAACCATTAACGGACAGGGGGCAGATACGCAGTATTTT.

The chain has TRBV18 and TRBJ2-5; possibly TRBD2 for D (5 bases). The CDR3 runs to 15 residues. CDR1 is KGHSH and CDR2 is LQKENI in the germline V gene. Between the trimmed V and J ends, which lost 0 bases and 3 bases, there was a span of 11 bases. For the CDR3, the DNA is TGTGCCAGCTCACCACCGGAGACTACCAAAGAGACCCAGTACTTC. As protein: CASSPPETTKETQYF.

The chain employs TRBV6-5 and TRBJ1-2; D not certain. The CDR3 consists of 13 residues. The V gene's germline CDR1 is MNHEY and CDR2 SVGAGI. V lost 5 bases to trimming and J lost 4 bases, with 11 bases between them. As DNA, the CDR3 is TGTGCCAGCAGTGAAGCGGGAGGCTATGGCTACACCTTC. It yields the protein CASSEAGGYGYTF.

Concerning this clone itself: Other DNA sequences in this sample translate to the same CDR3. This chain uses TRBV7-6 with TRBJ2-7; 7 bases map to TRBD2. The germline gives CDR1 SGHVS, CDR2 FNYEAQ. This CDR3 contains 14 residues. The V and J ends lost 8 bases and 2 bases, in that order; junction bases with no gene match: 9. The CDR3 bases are TGTGCCAGCGGCCTAGGTGCGGGGGCCTACGAGCAGTACTTC. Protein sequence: CASGLGAGAYEQYF.

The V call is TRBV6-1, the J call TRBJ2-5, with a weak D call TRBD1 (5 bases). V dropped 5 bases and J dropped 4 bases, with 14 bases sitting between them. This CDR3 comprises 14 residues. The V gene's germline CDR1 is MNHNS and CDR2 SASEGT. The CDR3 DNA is TGTGCCAGCAGTCTAGGACGACAGCGAGAGACCCAGTACTTC. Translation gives CASSLGRQRETQYF.

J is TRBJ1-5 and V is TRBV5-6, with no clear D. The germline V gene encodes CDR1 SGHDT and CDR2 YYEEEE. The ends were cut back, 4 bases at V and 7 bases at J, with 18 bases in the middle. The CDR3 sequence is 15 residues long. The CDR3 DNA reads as TGTGCCAGCAGCCCCTCCGGGAAGACGGGACAGCCCCAGCATTTT. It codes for CASSPSGKTGQPQHF.

The DNA for the CDR3 is TGTGCCTGGAGTCTGCGGGGGGGCCGGGCAGATACGCAGTATTTT. Residues: CAWSLRGGRADTQYF. The chain recombines TRBV30 with TRBJ2-3; 9 positions match TRBD2. CDR3 length: 15 residues. Germline CDR1 GTSNPN, CDR2 SVGIG (reference sequence). With V trimmed by 2 bases and J by 4 bases, 7 bases remained unmatched.

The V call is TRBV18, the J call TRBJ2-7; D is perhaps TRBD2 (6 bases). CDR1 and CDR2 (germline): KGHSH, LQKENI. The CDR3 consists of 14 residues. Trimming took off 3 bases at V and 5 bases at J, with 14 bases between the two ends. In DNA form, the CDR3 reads TGTGCCAGCTCACCCCTCCCGGGAGCCGACGAGCAGTACTTC. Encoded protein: CASSPLPGADEQYF.

The CDR3 bases are TGTGCCAGCTCACAAACAAATAGCAATCAGCCCCAGCATTTT. Amino acids: CASSQTNSNQPQHF. The V and J genes are TRBV18 and TRBJ1-5; D not certain. From germline, CDR1 is KGHSH and CDR2 LQKENI. Deletions cut 4 bases from V and 0 bases from J, with 7 bases between. The CDR3 loop spans 14 amino acids.

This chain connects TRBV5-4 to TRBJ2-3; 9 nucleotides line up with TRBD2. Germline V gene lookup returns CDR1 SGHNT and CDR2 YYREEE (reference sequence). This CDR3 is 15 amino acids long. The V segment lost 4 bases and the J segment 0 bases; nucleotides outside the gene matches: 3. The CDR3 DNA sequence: TGTGCCAGCAGCCCAACTAGCGGGAGCACAGATACGCAGTATTTT. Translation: CASSPTSGSTDTQYF.

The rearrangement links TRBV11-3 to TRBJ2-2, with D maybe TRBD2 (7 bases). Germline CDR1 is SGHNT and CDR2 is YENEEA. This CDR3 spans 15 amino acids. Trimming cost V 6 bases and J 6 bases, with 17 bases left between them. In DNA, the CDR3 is TGTGCCAGCAGATCAAGAGGGGGGGCGGCCGGGGAGCTGTTTTTT. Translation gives CASRSRGGAAGELFF.

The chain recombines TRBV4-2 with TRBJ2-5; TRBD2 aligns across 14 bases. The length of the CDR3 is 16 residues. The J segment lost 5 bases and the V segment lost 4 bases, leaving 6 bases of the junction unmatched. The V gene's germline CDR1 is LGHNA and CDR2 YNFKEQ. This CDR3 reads CASSRRLAGGRETQYF. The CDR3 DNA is TGTGCCAGCAGCCGCAGACTAGCGGGGGGGCGGGAGACCCAGTACTTC.

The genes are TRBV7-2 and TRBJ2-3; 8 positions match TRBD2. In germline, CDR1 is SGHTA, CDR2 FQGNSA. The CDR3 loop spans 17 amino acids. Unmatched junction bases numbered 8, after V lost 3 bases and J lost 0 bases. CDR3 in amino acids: CASSFARSGASTDTQYF. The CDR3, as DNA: TGTGCCAGCAGCTTCGCTCGTAGCGGGGCTAGCACAGATACGCAGTATTTT.

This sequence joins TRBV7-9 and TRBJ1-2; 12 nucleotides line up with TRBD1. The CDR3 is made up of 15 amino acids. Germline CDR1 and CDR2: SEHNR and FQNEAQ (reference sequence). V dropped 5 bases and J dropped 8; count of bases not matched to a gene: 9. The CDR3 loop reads CASSAAGTGGRGYTF. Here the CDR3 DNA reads TGTGCCAGCAGCGCCGCCGGGACAGGGGGCAGGGGCTACACCTTC.

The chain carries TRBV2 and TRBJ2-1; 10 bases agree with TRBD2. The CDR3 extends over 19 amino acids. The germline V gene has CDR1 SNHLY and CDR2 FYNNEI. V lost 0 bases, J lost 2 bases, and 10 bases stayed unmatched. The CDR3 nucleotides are TGTGCCAGCAGTGAAGCGGGGCGAACTAGCGGGACTACCTACAATGAGCAGTTCTTC. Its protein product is CASSEAGRTSGTTYNEQFF.

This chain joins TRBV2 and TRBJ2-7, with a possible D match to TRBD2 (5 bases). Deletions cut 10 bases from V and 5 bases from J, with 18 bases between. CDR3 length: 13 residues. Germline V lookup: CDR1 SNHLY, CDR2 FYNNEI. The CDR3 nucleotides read TGTGCCAACGCCGGGGAGCTTGGAGACGAGCAGTACTTC. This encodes CANAGELGDEQYF.

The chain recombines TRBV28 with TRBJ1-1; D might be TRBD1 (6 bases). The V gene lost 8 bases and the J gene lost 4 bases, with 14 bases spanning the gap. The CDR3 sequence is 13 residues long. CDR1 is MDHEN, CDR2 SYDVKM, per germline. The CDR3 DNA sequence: TGTGCCAGCCGAGGGGGAACGAGCACTGAAGCTTTCTTT. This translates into CASRGGTSTEAFF. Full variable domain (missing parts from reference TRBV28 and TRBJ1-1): DVKVTQSSRYLVKRTGEKVFLECVQDMDHENMFWYRQDPGLGLRLIYFSYDVKMKEKGDIPEGYSVSREKKERFSLILESASTNQTSMYLCASRGGTSTEAFFGQGTRLTVV.

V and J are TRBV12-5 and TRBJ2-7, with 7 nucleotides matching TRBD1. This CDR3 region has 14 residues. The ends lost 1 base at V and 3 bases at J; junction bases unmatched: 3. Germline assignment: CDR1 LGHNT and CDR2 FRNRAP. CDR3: CASGLGRQGYEQYF. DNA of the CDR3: TGTGCTAGTGGTTTGGGGCGACAGGGCTACGAGCAGTACTTC. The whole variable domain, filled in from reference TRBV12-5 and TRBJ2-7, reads DARVTQTPRHKVTEMGQEVTMRCQPILGHNTVFWYRQTMMQGLELLAYFRNRAPLDDSGMPKDRFSAEMPDATLATLKIQPSEPRDSAVYFCASGLGRQGYEQYFGPGTRLTVT.

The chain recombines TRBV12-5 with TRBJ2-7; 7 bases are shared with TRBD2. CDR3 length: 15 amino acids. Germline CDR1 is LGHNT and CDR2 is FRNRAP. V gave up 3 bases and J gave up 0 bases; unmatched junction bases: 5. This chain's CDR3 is CASGLGEGTSYEQYF. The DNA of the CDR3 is TGTGCTAGTGGTTTAGGGGAGGGGACCTCCTACGAGCAGTACTTC.

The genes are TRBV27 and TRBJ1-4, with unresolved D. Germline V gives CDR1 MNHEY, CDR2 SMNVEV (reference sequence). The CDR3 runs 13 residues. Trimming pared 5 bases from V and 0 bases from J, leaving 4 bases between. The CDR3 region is CASSPTTNEKLFF. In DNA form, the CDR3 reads TGTGCCAGCAGTCCTACAACTAATGAAAAACTGTTTTTT. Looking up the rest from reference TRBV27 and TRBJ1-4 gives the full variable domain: EAQVTQNPRYLITVTGKKLTVTCSQNMNHEYMSWYRQDPGLGLRQIYYSMNVEVTDKGDVPEGYKVSRKEKRNFPLILESPSPNQTSLYFCASSPTTNEKLFFGSGTQLSVL.

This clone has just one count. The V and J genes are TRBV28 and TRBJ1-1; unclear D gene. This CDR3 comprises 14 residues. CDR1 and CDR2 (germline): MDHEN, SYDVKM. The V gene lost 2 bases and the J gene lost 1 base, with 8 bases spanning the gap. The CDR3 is CASSLVAPNTEAFF. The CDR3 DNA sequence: TGTGCCAGCAGTTTAGTAGCCCCGAACACTGAAGCTTTCTTT.

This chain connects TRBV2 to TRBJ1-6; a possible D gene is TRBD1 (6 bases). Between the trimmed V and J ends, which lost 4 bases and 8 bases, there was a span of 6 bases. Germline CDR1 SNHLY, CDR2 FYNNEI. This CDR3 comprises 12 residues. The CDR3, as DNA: TGTGCCAGCAGTGCAGGGGATTCACCCCTCCACTTT. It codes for CASSAGDSPLHF.